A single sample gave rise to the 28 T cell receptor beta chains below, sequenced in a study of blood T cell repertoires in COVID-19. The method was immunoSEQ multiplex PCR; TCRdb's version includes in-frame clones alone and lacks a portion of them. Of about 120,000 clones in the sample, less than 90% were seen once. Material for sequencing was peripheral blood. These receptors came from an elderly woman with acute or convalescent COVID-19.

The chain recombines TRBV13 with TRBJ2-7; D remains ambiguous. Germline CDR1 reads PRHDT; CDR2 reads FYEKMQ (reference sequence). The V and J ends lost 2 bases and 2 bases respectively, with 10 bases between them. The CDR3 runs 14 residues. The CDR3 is CASSLTRETYEQYV. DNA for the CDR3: TGTGCCAGCAGCTTAACGCGTGAAACCTACGAGCAGTACGTC.

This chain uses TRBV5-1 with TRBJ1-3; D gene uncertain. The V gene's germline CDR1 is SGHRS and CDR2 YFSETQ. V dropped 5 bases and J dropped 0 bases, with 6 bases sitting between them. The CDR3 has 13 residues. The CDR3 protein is CASSLSSGNTIYF. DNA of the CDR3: TGCGCCAGCAGTCTCAGCTCTGGAAACACCATATATTTT.

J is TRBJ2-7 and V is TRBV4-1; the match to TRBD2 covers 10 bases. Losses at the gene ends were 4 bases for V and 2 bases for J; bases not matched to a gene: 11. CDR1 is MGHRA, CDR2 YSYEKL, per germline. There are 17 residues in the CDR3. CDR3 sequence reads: CASSRVERTSGPYEQYF. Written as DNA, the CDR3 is TGCGCCAGCAGCCGAGTAGAAAGGACTAGCGGACCCTACGAGCAGTACTTC.

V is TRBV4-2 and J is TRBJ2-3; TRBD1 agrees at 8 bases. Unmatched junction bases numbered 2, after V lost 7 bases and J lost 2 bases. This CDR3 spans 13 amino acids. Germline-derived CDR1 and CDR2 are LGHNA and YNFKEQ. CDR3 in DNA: TGTGCCAGCACAGGGGGCACCACAGATACGCAGTATTTT. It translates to CASTGGTTDTQYF.

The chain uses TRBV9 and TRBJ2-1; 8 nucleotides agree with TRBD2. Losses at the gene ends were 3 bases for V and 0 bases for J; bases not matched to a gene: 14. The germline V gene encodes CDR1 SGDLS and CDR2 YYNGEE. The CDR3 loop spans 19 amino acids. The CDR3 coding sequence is TGTGCCAGCAGCGCCAGAAGTGGTAGCGGGACCTCCTCCTACAATGAGCAGTTCTTC. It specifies CASSARSGSGTSSYNEQFF.

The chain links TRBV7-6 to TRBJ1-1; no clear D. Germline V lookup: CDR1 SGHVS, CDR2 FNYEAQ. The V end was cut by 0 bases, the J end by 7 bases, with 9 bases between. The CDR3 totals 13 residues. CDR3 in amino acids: CASSLALTGEAFF. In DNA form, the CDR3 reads TGTGCCAGCAGCTTAGCGTTGACGGGTGAAGCTTTCTTT.

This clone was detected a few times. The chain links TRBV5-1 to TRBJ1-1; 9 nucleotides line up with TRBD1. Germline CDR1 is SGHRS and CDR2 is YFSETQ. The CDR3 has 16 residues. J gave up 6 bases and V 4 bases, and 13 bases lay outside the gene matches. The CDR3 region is CASSLTGTGYGPEAFF. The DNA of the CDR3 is TGCGCCAGCAGCCTGACCGGGACAGGGTATGGCCCTGAAGCTTTCTTT.

The CDR3 loop is CASSLEQGRRLRAETQYF. CDR3 nucleotides: TGTGCCAGCAGCTTAGAACAGGGTAGGCGCCTCAGAGCGGAGACCCAGTACTTC. This chain links TRBV7-9 with TRBJ2-5; weak D call: TRBD1 (6 bases). CDR1 is SEHNR and CDR2 is FQNEAQ in the germline V gene (reference sequence). The CDR3 has 18 amino acids. The germline V and J ends were trimmed by 1 base and 5 bases, with 23 bases remaining between them.

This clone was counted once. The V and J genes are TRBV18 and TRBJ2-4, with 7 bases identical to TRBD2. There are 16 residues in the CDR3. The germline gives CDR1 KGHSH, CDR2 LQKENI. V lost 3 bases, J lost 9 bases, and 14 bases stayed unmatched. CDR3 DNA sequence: TGTGCCAGCTCACCCGCAGCGGGGTCCGGGATTGGCATTCAGTACTTC. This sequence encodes CASSPAAGSGIGIQYF.

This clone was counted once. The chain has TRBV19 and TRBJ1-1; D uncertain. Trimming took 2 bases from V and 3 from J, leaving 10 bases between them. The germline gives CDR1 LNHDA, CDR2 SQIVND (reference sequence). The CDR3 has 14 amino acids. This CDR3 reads CASSIFREDTEAFF. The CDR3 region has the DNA TGTGCCAGTAGTATATTCCGCGAGGACACTGAAGCTTTCTTT.

In nucleotides, the CDR3 is TGTGCCAGCAGTCCAGGGGGCGCCGGATCTGAAGCTTTCTTT. As protein: CASSPGGAGSEAFF. V and J are TRBV5-4 and TRBJ1-1; 8 positions agree with TRBD1. The germline CDR1 and CDR2 sequences are SGHNT and YYREEE (reference sequence). The CDR3 length is 14 residues. The V gene end was trimmed by 5 bases and the J gene end by 6 bases; junction bases not matched to a gene: 9.

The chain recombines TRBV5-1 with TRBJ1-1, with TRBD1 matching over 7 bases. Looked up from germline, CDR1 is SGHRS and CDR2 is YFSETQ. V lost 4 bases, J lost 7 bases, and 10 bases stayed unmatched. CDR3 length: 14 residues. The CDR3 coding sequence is TGCGCCAGCAGCGTAGACAGGGTCGGTGATGAAGCTTTCTTT. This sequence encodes CASSVDRVGDEAFF.

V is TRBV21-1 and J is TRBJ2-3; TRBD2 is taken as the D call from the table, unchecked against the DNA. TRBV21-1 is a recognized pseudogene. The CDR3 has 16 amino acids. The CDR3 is CASSKARTSSADTQYF. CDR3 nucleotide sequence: TGTGCCAGCAGCAAAGCCCGGACTAGTTCAGCAGATACGCAGTATTTT.

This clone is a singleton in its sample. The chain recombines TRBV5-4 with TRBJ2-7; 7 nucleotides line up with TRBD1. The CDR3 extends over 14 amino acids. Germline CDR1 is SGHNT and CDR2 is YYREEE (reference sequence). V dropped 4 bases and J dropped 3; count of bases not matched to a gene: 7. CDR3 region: CASSNYRDSYEQYF. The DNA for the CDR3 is TGTGCCAGCAGCAACTACCGGGACAGCTACGAGCAGTACTTC.

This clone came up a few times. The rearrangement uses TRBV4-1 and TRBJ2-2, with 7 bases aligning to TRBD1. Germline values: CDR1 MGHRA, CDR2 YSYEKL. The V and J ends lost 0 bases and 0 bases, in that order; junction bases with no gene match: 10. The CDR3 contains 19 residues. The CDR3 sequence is CASSQDLSRQGSNTGELFF. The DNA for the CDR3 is TGCGCCAGCAGCCAAGACTTGAGCAGACAGGGCTCGAACACCGGGGAGCTGTTTTTT.

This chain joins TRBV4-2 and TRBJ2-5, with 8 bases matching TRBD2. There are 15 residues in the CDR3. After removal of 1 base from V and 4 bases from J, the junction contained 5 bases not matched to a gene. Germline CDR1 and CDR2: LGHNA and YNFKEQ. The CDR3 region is CASSQAAAGVETQYF. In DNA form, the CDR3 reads TGTGCCAGCAGCCAAGCTGCAGCGGGGGTAGAGACCCAGTACTTC.

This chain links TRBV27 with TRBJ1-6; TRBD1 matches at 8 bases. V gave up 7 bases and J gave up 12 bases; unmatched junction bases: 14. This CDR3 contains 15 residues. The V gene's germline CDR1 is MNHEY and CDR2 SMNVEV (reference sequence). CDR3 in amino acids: CASTPQGAINLPLHF. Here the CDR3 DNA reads TGTGCCAGCACCCCGCAGGGGGCAATTAACTTACCCCTCCACTTT.

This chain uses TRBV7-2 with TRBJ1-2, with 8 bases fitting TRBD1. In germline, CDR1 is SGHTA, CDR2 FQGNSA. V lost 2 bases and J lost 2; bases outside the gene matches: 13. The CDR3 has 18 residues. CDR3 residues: CASSLTGGWMVGNYGYTF. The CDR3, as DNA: TGTGCCAGCAGCTTAACAGGGGGTTGGATGGTTGGGAACTATGGCTACACCTTC.

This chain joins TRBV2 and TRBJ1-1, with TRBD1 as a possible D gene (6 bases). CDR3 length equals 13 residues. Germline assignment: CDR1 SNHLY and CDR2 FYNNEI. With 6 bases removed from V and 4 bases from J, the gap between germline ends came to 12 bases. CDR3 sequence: CASSGQGSTEAFF. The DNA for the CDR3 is TGTGCCAGCAGCGGGCAGGGGAGCACTGAAGCTTTCTTT. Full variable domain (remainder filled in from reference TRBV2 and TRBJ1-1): EPEVTQTPSHQVTQMGQEVILRCVPISNHLYFYWYRQILGQKVEFLVSFYNNEISEKSEIFDDQFSVERPDGSNFTLKIRSTKLEDSAMYFCASSGQGSTEAFFGQGTRLTVV.

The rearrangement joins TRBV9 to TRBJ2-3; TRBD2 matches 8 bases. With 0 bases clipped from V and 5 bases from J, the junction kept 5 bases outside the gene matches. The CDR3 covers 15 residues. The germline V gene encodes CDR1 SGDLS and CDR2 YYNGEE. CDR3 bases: TGTGCCAGCAGCGTAGTGGCGGGGGGAGGAGATACGCAGTATTTT. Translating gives CASSVVAGGGDTQYF.

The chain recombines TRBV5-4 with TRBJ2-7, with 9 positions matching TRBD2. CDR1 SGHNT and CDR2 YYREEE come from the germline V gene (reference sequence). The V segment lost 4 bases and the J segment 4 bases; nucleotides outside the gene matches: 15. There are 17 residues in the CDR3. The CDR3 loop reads CASSPGGGGGAGYEQYV. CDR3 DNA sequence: TGTGCCAGCAGCCCTGGAGGCGGCGGGGGGGCCGGGTACGAGCAGTACGTC.

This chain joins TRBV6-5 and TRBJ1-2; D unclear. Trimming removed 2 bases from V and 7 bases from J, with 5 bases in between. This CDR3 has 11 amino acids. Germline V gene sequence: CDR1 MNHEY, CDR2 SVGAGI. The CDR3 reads CASSYAGGYTF. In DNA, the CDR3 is TGTGCCAGCAGTTACGCCGGTGGCTACACCTTC.

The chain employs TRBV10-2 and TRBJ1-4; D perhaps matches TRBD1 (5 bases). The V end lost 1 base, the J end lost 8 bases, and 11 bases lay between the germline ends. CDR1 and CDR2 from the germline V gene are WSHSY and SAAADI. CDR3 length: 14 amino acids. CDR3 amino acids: CASSEWSGQEKLFF. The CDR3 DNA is TGCGCCAGCAGTGAGTGGTCAGGGCAGGAAAAACTGTTTTTT.

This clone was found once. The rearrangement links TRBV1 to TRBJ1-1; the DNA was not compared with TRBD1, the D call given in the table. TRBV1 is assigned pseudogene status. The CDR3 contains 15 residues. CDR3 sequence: CTNEQGARYHTEAFF. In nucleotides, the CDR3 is TGCACCAACGAACAGGGGGCGAGATACCACACTGAAGCTTTCTTT.

Here the CDR3 DNA reads TGTGCCAGCAGCCCTGAGAGGGGGGGCACCCCTCTAGCCAAAAACATTCAGTACTTC. It codes for CASSPERGGTPLAKNIQYF. The chain uses TRBV3-1 (or the pseudogene TRBV3-2) and TRBJ2-4; tentatively, D is TRBD2 (7 bases). Per the germline V gene, CDR1 is LGHDT and CDR2 is YNNKEL (reference sequence). The CDR3 has 19 amino acids. The V gene lost 4 bases and the J gene lost 0 bases, with 22 bases spanning the gap.

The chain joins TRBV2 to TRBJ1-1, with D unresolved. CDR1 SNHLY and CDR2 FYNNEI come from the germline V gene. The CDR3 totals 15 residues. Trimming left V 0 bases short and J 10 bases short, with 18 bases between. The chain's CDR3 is CASSEAADGRARAFF. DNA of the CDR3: TGTGCCAGCAGTGAAGCGGCTGACGGGAGAGCAAGAGCTTTCTTT.

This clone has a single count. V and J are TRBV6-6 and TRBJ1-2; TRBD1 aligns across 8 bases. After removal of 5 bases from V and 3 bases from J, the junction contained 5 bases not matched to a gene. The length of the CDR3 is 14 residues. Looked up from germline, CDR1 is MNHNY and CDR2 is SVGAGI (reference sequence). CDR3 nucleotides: TGTGCCAGCAGTCCGGACAGGGTTTACTATGGCTACACCTTC. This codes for CASSPDRVYYGYTF.

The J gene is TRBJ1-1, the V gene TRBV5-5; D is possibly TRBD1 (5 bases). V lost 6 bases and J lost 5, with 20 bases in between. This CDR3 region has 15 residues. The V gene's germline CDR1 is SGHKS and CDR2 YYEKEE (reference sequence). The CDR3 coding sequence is TGTGCCAGCACCTCTCCGAGTAGGGGTGGGACTGAAGCTTTCTTT. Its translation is CASTSPSRGGTEAFF.